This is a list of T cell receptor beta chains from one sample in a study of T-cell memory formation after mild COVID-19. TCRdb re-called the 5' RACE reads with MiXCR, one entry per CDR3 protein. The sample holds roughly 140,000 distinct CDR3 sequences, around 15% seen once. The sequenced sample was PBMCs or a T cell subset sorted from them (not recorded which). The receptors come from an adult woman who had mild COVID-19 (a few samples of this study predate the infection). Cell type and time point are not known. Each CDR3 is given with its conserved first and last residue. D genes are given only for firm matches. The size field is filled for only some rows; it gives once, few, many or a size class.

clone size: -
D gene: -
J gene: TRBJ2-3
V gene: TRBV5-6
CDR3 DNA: TGTGCCAGCAGCTTATGGACAGATACGCAGTATTTT
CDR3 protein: CASSLWTDTQYF

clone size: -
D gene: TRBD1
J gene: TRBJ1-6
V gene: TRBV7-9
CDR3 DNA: TGTGCCAGCAGCTATCTGACAGGGGAGCATAATTCACCCCTCCACTTT
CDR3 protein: CASSYLTGEHNSPLHF

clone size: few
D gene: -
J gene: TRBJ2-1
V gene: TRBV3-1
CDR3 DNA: TGTGCCAGCAGCCAAGGGCGGGGGCCCTTCGATGAGCAGTTCTTC
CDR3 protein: CASSQGRGPFDEQFF

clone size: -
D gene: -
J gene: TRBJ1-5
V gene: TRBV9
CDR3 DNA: TGTGCCAGCAGCGCGGACAGCAATCAGCCCCAGCATTTT
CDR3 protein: CASSADSNQPQHF

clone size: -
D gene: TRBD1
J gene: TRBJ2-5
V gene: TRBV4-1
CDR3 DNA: TGCGCCAGCAGCCACCACAGGGGTGGTCAAGAGACCCAGTACTTC
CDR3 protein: CASSHHRGGQETQYF

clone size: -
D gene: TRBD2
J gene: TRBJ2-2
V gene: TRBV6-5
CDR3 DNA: TGTGCCAGCAGTTCCCGGCGAGCGGGGGCTCCGAACACCGGGGAGCTGTTTTTT
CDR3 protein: CASSSRRAGAPNTGELFF

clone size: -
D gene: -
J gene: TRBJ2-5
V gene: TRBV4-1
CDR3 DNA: TGCGCCAGCAGCCAAGTTTTAGGGAAAGAGACCCAGTACTTC
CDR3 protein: CASSQVLGKETQYF

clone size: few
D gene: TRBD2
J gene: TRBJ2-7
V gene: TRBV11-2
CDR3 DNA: TGTGCCAGCAGCTTAGATTTACCGGGACTAGCGGAACACACCTACGAGCAGTACTTC
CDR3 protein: CASSLDLPGLAEHTYEQYF

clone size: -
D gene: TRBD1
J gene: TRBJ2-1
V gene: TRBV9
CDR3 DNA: TGTGCCAGCAGCGGGGGATGGGGGACAGGGAGTTACAATGAGCAGTTCTTC
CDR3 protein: CASSGGWGTGSYNEQFF

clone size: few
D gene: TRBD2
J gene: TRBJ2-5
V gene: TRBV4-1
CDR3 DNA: TGCGCCAGCAGCCAAGATAGGAGCGGGGGGGCCGTGGAGGAGACCCAGTACTTC
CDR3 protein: CASSQDRSGGAVEETQYF

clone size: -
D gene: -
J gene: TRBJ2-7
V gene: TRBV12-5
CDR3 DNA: TGTGCTAGTGGTCCTGGGGACATTAACTACGAGCAGTACTTC
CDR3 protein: CASGPGDINYEQYF

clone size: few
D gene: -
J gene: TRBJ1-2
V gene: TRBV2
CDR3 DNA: TGTGCCAGCAGAAACCCAGGGTCAAACTATGGCTACACCTTC
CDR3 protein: CASRNPGSNYGYTF

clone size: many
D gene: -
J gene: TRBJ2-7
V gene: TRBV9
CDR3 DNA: TGTGCCAGCAGCGTAGACGGGAGCTCCTACGAGCAGTACTTC
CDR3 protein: CASSVDGSSYEQYF

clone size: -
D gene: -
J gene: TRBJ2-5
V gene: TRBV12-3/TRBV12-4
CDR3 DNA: TGTGCCAGCAGTTTCGTAGACCAAGAGACCCAGTACTTC
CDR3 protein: CASSFVDQETQYF

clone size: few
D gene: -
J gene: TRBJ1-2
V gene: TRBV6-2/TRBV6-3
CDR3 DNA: TGTGCCAGCGGCGACAGGCCCAGCTATGGCTACACCTTC
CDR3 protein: CASGDRPSYGYTF

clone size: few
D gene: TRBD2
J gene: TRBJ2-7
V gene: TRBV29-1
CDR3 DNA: TGCAGCGTTGTAGCGGGGGCTTCCTACGAGCAGTACTTC
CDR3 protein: CSVVAGASYEQYF

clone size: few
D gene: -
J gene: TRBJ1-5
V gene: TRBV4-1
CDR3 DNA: TGCGCCAGCAGCCAAGAAGGAAGAAATAGCAATCAGCCCCAGCATTTT
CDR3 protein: CASSQEGRNSNQPQHF

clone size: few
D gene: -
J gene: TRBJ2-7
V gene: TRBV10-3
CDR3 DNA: TGTGCCATCAGTGAGAAGACAGCCTCCCCCTACGAGCAGTACTTC
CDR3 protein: CAISEKTASPYEQYF

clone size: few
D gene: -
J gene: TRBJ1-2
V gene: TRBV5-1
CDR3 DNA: TGCGCCAGCAGCTTGCTTACAGGGTTGGACTATGGCTACACCTTC
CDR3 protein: CASSLLTGLDYGYTF

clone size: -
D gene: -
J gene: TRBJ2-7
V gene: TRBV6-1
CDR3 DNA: TGTGCCAGCAGTGAGGACAGTACCTACGAGCAGTACTTC
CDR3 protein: CASSEDSTYEQYF

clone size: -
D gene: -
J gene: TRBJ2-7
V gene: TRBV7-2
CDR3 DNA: TGTGCCAGCAGCCCCGACTCACACTACGAGCAGTACTTC
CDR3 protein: CASSPDSHYEQYF

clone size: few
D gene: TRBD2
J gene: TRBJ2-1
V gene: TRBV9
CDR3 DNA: TGTGCCAGCAGCGTAGGTCTAGCGGAAACCTCCTACAATGAGCAGTTCTTC
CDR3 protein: CASSVGLAETSYNEQFF

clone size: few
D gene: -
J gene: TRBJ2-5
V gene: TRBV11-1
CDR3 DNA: TGTGCCAGCAGCTACATTCTCCAGGAGACCCAGTACTTC
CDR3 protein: CASSYILQETQYF

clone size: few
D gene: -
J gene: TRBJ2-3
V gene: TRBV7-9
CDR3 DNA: TGTGCCAGCAGCTCCGGGGTGGCGGGCACAGATACGCAGTATTTT
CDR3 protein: CASSSGVAGTDTQYF

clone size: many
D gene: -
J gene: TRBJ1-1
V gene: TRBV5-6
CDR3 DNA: TGTGCCAGCAGCTTAAGGGCGGTTGAAGCTTTCTTT
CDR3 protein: CASSLRAVEAFF